The entry below gives a single T cell receptor beta chain sequence along with its context. The antigen is unknown. These data are taken from a study of PD-1 blockade in mismatch repair-deficient tumors. Study background: Patients had approximately 11 mismatch repair-deficient cancer types and were previously treated and progressing. General study findings and limits: Tumor-resident clones, often undetectable pretreatment in blood, expanded then contracted after pembrolizumab.

Here immunoSEQ multiplex PCR was the method, and the copy in TCRdb shows in-frame clones only, minus some. Counted here are under 85,000 clones, 70% to 85% occurring once; the ten biggest clones make up approximately 5%. The TCR-sequenced patients were a few responders to pembrolizumab. Germline CDR1 is MNHNY and CDR2 is SVGAGI (reference sequence). Trimming cost V 6 bases and J 4 bases, with 19 bases left between them. The CDR3 has 16 residues. The source was peripheral blood, collected 2 weeks after starting pembrolizumab. The sequence came from an adult with mismatch repair-deficient cancer. The chain is built from TRBV6-6 and TRBJ1-5; D might be TRBD1 (5 bases). The CDR3 coding sequence is TGTGCCAGCAGGGATTTGGACACTGGAAGTAATCAGCCCCAGCATTTT. Protein sequence: CASRDLDTGSNQPQHF.